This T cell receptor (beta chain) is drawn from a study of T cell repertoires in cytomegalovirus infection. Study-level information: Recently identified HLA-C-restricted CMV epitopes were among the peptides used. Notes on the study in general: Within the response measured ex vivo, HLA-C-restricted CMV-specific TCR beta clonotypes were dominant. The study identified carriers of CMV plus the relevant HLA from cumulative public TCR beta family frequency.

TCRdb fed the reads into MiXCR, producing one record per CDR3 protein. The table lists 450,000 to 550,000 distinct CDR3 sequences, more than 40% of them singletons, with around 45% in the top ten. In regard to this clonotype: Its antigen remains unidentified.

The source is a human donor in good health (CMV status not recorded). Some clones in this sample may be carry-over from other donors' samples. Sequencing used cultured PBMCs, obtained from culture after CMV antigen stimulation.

The CDR3 region has the DNA TGTGCCAGCAGCCTCCTCGGGACAGGGTACTATGGCTACACCTTC. It is translated as CASSLLGTGYYGYTF. The chain links TRBV7-2 to TRBJ1-2; 9 bases are a match to TRBD1. The CDR3 consists of 15 residues. The V gene end was trimmed by 5 bases and the J gene end by 3 bases; junction bases not matched to a gene: 7. The germline CDR1 and CDR2 sequences are SGHTA and FQGNSA.